Following are 18 T cell receptor beta chains from one sample sequenced in a study of T cells expressing NK-cell markers. TCRdb reprocessed the 5' RACE reads, keeping one entry per CDR3 protein, no DNA. The table lists around 470,000 distinct CDR3 sequences. The sample consisted of blood T cells: a sorted CD56 or NKG2C T cell subset, CD4+ or CD8+ T cells, or bulk PBMC T cells (not recorded which). The origin of the receptors is a woman aged 45-65 years in good health.

The CDR3 here is CSATIAGGQPNEQFF. The V call is TRBV20-1, the J call TRBJ2-1; TCRdb's D call of TRBD2 is untestable without DNA. The CDR3 length is 15 residues. Per germline, CDR1 DFQATT and CDR2 SNEGSKA (reference sequence).

The chain carries TRBV5-1 and TRBJ2-2; TCRdb's D call, TRBD1, is unchecked because there is no DNA. The CDR3 covers 14 residues. The germline gives CDR1 SGHRS, CDR2 YFSETQ. The chain's CDR3 is CASSSGTITGELFF. The complete variable domain, with remaining parts taken from reference TRBV5-1 and TRBJ2-2, reads KAGVTQTPRYLIKTRGQQVTLSCSPISGHRSVSWYQQTPGQGLQFLFEYFSETQRNKGNFPGRFSGRQFSNSRSEMNVSTLELGDSALYLCASSSGTITGELFFGEGSRLTVL.

The CDR3 is CASSLASWTDTQYF. The V call is TRBV7-2, the J call TRBJ2-3. The length of the CDR3 is 14 residues. Germline lookup yields CDR1 SGHTA and CDR2 FQGNSA.

The V call is TRBV28, the J call TRBJ1-1. CDR1 is MDHEN and CDR2 is SYDVKM in the germline V gene. CDR3 size: 13 residues. The CDR3 region is CASSIPANTEAFF.

The gene calls are TRBV6-6 and TRBJ2-7; TCRdb proposes TRBD1, but this gene call is untestable without DNA. The germline V gene encodes CDR1 MNHNY and CDR2 SVGAGI (reference sequence). CDR3 length: 12 amino acids. CDR3 residues: CASGQGAHEQYF.

The rearrangement joins TRBV6-2 or TRBV6-3 to TRBJ2-1; the TCRdb call, TRBD1, lacks DNA for checking. This CDR3 is built from 14 residues. The germline gives CDR1 MNHEY, CDR2 SVGEGT. CDR3 residues: CASTLLGAYNEQFF.

The CDR3 protein is CASTQGTTQYF. The V and J genes are TRBV12-3 or TRBV12-4 and TRBJ2-3; TCRdb indicates TRBD1, and absent DNA this call remains unverified. CDR3 length: 11 residues.

The CDR3 sequence is CATSEGANVLTF. V is TRBV24-1 and J is TRBJ2-6. The CDR3 is 12 residues long. Germline loops: CDR1 KGHDR, CDR2 SFDVKD.

The rearrangement joins TRBV2 to TRBJ2-2; TCRdb picks TRBD1, but there is no DNA to check that call. The CDR3 consists of 15 residues. Germline V lookup: CDR1 SNHLY, CDR2 FYNNEI. CDR3 residues: CASSQDRGPTGELFF.

This rearrangement joins TRBV6-1 to TRBJ2-1; TCRdb indicates TRBD1, and absent DNA this call remains unverified. CDR1 is MNHNS and CDR2 is SASEGT in the germline V gene. The CDR3 covers 17 residues. Here the CDR3 reads CASSEFYGTGGSNEQFF.

The J gene is TRBJ2-1, the V gene TRBV15; the D call from TCRdb, TRBD2, cannot be confirmed without DNA. Germline CDR1 is LNHNV and CDR2 is YYDKDF (reference sequence). The CDR3 has 16 residues. CDR3 in amino acids: CATSRDGVLAGGEQFF.

The rearrangement links TRBV29-1 to TRBJ2-7; TCRdb's assignment of TRBD1 cannot be checked, as there is no DNA. From germline, CDR1 is SQVTM and CDR2 ANQGSEA. The length of the CDR3 is 13 residues. This CDR3 is CSVDGDRRYEQYF.

The rearrangement joins TRBV9 to TRBJ2-5; TCRdb reports TRBD1, a call that lacks DNA to check it against. Germline V gene sequence: CDR1 SGDLS, CDR2 YYNGEE. The CDR3 runs to 14 residues. This CDR3 reads CASSTRQGQETQYF. Supplemented by reference TRBV9 and TRBJ2-5, the full variable domain reads DSGVTQTPKHLITATGQRVTLRCSPRSGDLSVYWYQQSLDQGLQFLIQYYNGEERAKGNILERFSAQQFPDLHSELNLSSLELGDSALYFCASSTRQGQETQYFGPGTRLLVL.

The chain carries TRBV2 and TRBJ2-1; TCRdb picks TRBD1, but there is no DNA to check that call. CDR1 is SNHLY and CDR2 is FYNNEI in the germline V gene. The CDR3 is 15 residues long. The CDR3: CATEGAGGPYNEQFF.

The chain's CDR3 is CASRKTGTSGSPEQFF. The rearrangement links TRBV11-2 to TRBJ2-1; without DNA, the TCRdb call of TRBD2 cannot be checked. The CDR3 is made up of 16 amino acids. Germline V gene sequence: CDR1 SGHAT, CDR2 FQNNGV. The full variable domain, with the rest looked up from reference TRBV11-2 and TRBJ2-1, is EAGVAQSPRYKIIEKRQSVAFWCNPISGHATLYWYQQILGQGPKLLIQFQNNGVVDDSQLPKDRFSAERLKGVDSTLKIQPAKLEDSAVYLCASRKTGTSGSPEQFFGPGTRLTVL.

V and J are TRBV6-5 and TRBJ1-4. The CDR3 totals 16 residues. Germline-derived CDR1 and CDR2 are MNHEY and SVGAGI. The CDR3 here is CASSITPGLGNEKLFF.

The chain has TRBV9 and TRBJ1-1; TCRdb's D call, TRBD1, is unchecked because there is no DNA. The CDR3 consists of 17 residues. Looked up from germline, CDR1 is SGDLS and CDR2 is YYNGEE. The CDR3 region is CASSVGTGVRSSPEAFF.

The chain uses TRBV20-1 and TRBJ2-5; TCRdb's D gene call, TRBD2, goes unchecked for lack of DNA. The germline gives CDR1 DFQATT, CDR2 SNEGSKA (reference sequence). The CDR3 totals 15 residues. CDR3 amino acids: CSAIPTSGKEETQYF.